Presented here are 14 T cell receptor beta chains from one specimen sequenced in a study of cytomegalovirus exposure and HLA in healthy donors. PCR was performed using 60 Vbeta and 13 Jbeta primers. TCRdb's table, derived via immunoSEQ multiplex PCR, lists solely in-frame clones and lacks some. This table holds 100,000 to 150,000 clones, about 79% found once. Sequencing was done on a sample of PBMCs. The receptors derive from a female donor in good health and CMV-seropositive.

The chain combines TRBV14 with TRBJ2-5, with 12 bases aligning to TRBD1. CDR3 length: 16 residues. V lost 3 bases and J lost 11; bases outside the gene matches: 13. Germline V gene data show CDR1 as SGHDN and CDR2 as FVKESK. The CDR3: CASSQSPGQGAREQYF. The CDR3 coding sequence is TGTGCCAGCAGCCAGTCCCCGGGACAGGGGGCAAGGGAGCAGTACTTC.

This chain joins TRBV7-9 and TRBJ1-2; 7 bases map to TRBD1. Germline CDR1 SEHNR, CDR2 FQNEAQ (reference sequence). The V and J ends lost 4 bases and 4 bases, in that order; junction bases with no gene match: 9. This CDR3 is built from 15 residues. CDR3 DNA: TGTGCCAGCAGCTCACCGGACAGGTCCGTCTATGGCTACACCTTC. Its translation is CASSSPDRSVYGYTF.

In nucleotides, the CDR3 is TGTGCCAGCAGCCAGACCAACAGGGTATCATTCTATGGCTACACCTTC. This encodes CASSQTNRVSFYGYTF. V gene TRBV9 combines with J gene TRBJ1-2; maybe TRBD1 (6 bases). V was cut by 4 bases and J by 4 bases, with 20 bases left in between. This CDR3 contains 16 residues. Germline V lookup: CDR1 SGDLS, CDR2 YYNGEE.

V usage is TRBV27 and J usage is TRBJ1-4, with TRBD1 matching over 7 bases. The ends lost 2 bases at V and 8 bases at J; junction bases unmatched: 5. The CDR3 has 14 amino acids. CDR1 is MNHEY and CDR2 is SMNVEV in the germline V gene (reference sequence). CDR3 DNA sequence: TGTGCCAGCAGTTTAAGGGGGCCCTCCGAAAAACTGTTTTTT. The encoded protein is CASSLRGPSEKLFF.

The gene calls are TRBV7-9 and TRBJ1-6; the D gene is possibly TRBD1 (6 bases). This CDR3 has 13 residues. The V end was cut by 6 bases, the J end by 6 bases, with 9 bases between. Per the germline V gene, CDR1 is SEHNR and CDR2 is FQNEAQ (reference sequence). As DNA, the CDR3 is TGTGCCAGCAGTGGGGGCGGTAATTCACCCCTCCACTTT. Its translation: CASSGGGNSPLHF.

This clone appeared a few times. J is TRBJ2-1 and V is TRBV9; possibly TRBD2 for D (6 bases). V was trimmed by 1 base and J by 4 bases, leaving 12 bases between them. The germline V gene has CDR1 SGDLS and CDR2 YYNGEE. This CDR3 is 15 amino acids long. CDR3 nucleotide sequence: TGTGCCAGCAGCGTACGGGACGGGGGATACAATGAGCAGTTCTTC. Encoded protein: CASSVRDGGYNEQFF. The full variable domain, its missing parts supplied by reference TRBV9 and TRBJ2-1, is DSGVTQTPKHLITATGQRVTLRCSPRSGDLSVYWYQQSLDQGLQFLIQYYNGEERAKGNILERFSAQQFPDLHSELNLSSLELGDSALYFCASSVRDGGYNEQFFGPGTRLTVL.

V and J are TRBV9 and TRBJ1-1, with D possibly matching TRBD1 (5 bases). Germline V gives CDR1 SGDLS, CDR2 YYNGEE. V was pared by 2 bases and J by 8 bases, with 13 bases between. This CDR3 contains 13 residues. The CDR3 DNA reads TGTGCCAGCAGCGTTGGGGCGAGCCGGGAAGCTTTCTTT. Translated: CASSVGASREAFF.

The chain joins TRBV6-1 to TRBJ2-5; D is ambiguous. The J call could be wrong; TRBJ2-7 is a better fit for the DNA end. The CDR3 consists of 15 residues. CDR1 is MNHNS, CDR2 SASEGT, per germline. This chain's CDR3 is CASSEEAVTSYEQYF. CDR3 sequence (DNA): TGTGCCAGCAGTGAAGAGGCGGTCACCTCCTACGAGCAGTACTTC.

The chain carries TRBV9 and TRBJ2-2, with a tentative D call TRBD2 (7 bases). V lost 4 bases to trimming and J lost 0 bases, with 25 bases between them. The germline V gene has CDR1 SGDLS and CDR2 YYNGEE. CDR3 size: 20 residues. The CDR3 spells CASSNPIRGGGIANTGELFF. CDR3 sequence (DNA): TGTGCCAGCAGCAACCCCATTAGGGGAGGGGGGATCGCGAACACCGGGGAGCTGTTTTTT.

This clone was seen at least ten times. The rearrangement uses TRBV6-1 and TRBJ1-1; D possibly corresponds to TRBD1 (5 bases). From germline, CDR1 is MNHNS and CDR2 SASEGT. The CDR3 covers 14 residues. V was trimmed by 7 bases and J by 6 bases, leaving 18 bases between them. The CDR3 bases are TGTGCCAGCAAGGCGACAGCCGAGGTATCTGAAGCTTTCTTT. As protein: CASKATAEVSEAFF.

As concerns this clone: The germline gene is not matched at one end of the junction; a read error may be the cause. The gene calls are TRBV29-1 and TRBJ2-1; TRBD2 aligns across 8 bases. CDR1 SQVTM and CDR2 ANQGSEA come from the germline V gene. The CDR3 is 16 residues long. The CDR3, as DNA: TGCAGCGTCGGGGGGGGAGGAGTTGGACTGTACACTGAGCAGTTCTTC. Amino acids: CSVGGGGVGLYTEQFF.

The chain carries TRBV28 and TRBJ2-7; TRBD2 matches at 8 bases. CDR1 and CDR2 from the germline V gene are MDHEN and SYDVKM. V gave up 3 bases and J gave up 2 bases; unmatched junction bases: 9. This CDR3 contains 16 residues. The CDR3 nucleotides are TGTGCCAGCAGTTTGATACGGCGGGGGGCGGCCTACGAGCAGTACTTC. It yields the protein CASSLIRRGAAYEQYF.

The table lists this clone with a few counts. V is TRBV29-1 and J is TRBJ2-1, with 9 bases that match TRBD2. This CDR3 is 13 amino acids long. J gave up 9 bases and V 4 bases, and 7 bases lay outside the gene matches. The germline V gene encodes CDR1 SQVTM and CDR2 ANQGSEA. The CDR3 DNA follows: TGCAGCGTTGCTGGCGGGGGGGTGTCTGAGCAGTTCTTC. Translation: CSVAGGGVSEQFF.

The chain employs TRBV6-6 and TRBJ2-1; D possibly corresponds to TRBD2 (6 bases). This CDR3 is 15 amino acids long. Trimming took 5 bases from V and 4 from J, leaving 15 bases between them. Germline V CDR1 and CDR2: MNHNY, SVGAGI (reference sequence). The CDR3 nucleotides read TGTGCCAGCAGTCTTGGGGGGAGTGAATACAATGAGCAGTTCTTC. This encodes CASSLGGSEYNEQFF.